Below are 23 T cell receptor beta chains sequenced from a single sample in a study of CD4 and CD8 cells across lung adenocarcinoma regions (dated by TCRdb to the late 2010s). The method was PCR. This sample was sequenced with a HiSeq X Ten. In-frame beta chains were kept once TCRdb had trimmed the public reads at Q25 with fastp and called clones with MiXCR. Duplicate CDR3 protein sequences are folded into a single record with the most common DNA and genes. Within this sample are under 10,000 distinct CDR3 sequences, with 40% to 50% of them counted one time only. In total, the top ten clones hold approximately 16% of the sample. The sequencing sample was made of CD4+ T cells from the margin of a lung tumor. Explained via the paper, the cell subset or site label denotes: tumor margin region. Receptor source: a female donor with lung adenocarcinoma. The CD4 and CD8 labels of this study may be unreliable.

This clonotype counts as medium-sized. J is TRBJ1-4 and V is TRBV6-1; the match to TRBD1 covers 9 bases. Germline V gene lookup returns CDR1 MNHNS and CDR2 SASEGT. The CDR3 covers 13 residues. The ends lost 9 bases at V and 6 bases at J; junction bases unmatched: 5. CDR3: CASNRGHDEKLFF. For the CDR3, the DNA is TGTGCCAGTAACAGGGGGCACGATGAAAAACTGTTTTTT.

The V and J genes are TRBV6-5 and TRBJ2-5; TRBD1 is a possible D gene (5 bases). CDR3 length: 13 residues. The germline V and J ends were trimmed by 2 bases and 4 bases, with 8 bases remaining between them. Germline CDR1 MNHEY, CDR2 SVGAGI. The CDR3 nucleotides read TGTGCCAGCAGTTACCAGGGAATAGAGACCCAGTACTTC. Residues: CASSYQGIETQYF.

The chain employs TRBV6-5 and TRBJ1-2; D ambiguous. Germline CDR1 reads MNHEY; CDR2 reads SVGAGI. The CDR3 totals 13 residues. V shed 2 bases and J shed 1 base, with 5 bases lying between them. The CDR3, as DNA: TGTGCCAGCAGTTACCTCAGTAACTATGGCTACACCTTC. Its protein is CASSYLSNYGYTF.

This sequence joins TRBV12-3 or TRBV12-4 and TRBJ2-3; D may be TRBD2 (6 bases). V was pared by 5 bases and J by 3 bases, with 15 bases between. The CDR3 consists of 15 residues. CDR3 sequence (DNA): TGTGCCAGCAGTCTACTAGAGGGAGGTACAGATACGCAGTATTTT. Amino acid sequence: CASSLLEGGTDTQYF.

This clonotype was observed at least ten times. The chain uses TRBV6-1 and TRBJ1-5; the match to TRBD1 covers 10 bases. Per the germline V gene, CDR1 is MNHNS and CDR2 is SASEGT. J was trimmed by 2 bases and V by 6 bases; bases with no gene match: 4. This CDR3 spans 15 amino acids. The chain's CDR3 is CASRRGTGGNQPQHF. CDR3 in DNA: TGTGCCAGCAGGAGGGGGACAGGGGGCAATCAGCCCCAGCATTTT.

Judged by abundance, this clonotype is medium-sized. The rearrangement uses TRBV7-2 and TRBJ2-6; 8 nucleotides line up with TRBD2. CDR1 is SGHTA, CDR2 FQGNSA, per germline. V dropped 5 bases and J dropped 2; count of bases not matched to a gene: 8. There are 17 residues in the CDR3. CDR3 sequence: CASSPAGGGAGANVLTF. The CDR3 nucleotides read TGTGCCAGCAGCCCGGCGGGGGGAGGTGCTGGGGCCAACGTCCTGACTTTC. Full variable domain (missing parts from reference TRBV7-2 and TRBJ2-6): GAGVSQSPSNKVTEKGKDVELRCDPISGHTALYWYRQSLGQGLEFLIYFQGNSAPDKSGLPSDRFSAERTGGSVSTLTIQRTQQEDSAVYLCASSPAGGGAGANVLTFGAGSRLTVL.

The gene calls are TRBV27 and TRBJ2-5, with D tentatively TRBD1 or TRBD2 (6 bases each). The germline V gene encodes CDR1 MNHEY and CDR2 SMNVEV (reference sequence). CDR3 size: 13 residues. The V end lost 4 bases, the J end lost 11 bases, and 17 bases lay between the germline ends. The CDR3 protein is CASSWDGGVEQYF. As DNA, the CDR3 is TGTGCCAGCAGTTGGGACGGGGGCGTTGAGCAGTACTTC.

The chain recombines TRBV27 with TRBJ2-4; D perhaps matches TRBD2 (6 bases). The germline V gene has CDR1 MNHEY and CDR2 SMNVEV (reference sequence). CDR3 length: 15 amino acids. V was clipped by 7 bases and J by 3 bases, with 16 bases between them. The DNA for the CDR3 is TGTGCCAGCAACTCGGCGCCGGGGGACAAAAACATTCAGTACTTC. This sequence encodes CASNSAPGDKNIQYF.

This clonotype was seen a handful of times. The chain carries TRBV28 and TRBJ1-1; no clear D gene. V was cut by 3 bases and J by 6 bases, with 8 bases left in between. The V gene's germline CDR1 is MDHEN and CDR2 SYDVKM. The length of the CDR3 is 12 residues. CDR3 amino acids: CASSLRSAEAFF. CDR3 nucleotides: TGTGCCAGCAGTTTGAGAAGCGCTGAAGCTTTCTTT. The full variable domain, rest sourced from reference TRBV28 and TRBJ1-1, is DVKVTQSSRYLVKRTGEKVFLECVQDMDHENMFWYRQDPGLGLRLIYFSYDVKMKEKGDIPEGYSVSREKKERFSLILESASTNQTSMYLCASSLRSAEAFFGQGTRLTVV.

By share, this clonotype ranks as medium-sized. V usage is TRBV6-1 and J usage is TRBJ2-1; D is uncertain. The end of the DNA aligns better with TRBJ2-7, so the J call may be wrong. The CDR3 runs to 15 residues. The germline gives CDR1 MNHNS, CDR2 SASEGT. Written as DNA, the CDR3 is TGTGCCAGCAGAACAACCGGTTCTTCTCCCTCCGAGCAGTACTTC. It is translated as CASRTTGSSPSEQYF.

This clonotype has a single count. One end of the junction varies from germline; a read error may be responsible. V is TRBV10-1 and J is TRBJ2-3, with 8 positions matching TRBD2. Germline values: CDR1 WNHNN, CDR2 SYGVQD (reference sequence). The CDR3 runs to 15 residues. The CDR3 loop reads CASARGGRGGDTQYF. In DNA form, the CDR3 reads TGCGCCAGCGCCCGGGGGGGCCGTGGAGGAGATACGCAGTATTTC.

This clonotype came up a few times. The CDR3 bases are TGTGCCAGCAGCGTCTCCTACGAGCAGTACTTC. The encoded protein is CASSVSYEQYF. The chain couples TRBV7-2 to TRBJ2-7; no clear D. CDR1 and CDR2 from the germline V gene are SGHTA and FQGNSA. CDR3 length: 11 residues. With 5 bases removed from V and 0 bases from J, the gap between germline ends came to 2 bases.

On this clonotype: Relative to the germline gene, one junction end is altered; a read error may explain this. CDR3 nucleotide sequence: TGTGCCAGCAGCGTCCCGGGGGTCAGCACAGAGGCGCAGTTTTTT. This gives the protein CASSVPGVSTEAQFF. This rearrangement joins TRBV6-1 to TRBJ2-3; tentative D call: TRBD2 (6 bases). This CDR3 is 15 amino acids long. CDR1 is MNHNS, CDR2 SASEGT, per germline.

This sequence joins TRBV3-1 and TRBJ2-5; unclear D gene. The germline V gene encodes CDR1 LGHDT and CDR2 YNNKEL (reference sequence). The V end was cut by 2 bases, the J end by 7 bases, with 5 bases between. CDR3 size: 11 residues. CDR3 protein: CASSQSWTQYF. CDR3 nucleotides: TGTGCCAGCAGCCAATCCTGGACCCAGTACTTC.

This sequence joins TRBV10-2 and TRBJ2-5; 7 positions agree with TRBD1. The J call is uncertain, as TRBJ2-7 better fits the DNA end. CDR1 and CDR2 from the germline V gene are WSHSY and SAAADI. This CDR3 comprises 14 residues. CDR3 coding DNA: TGCGCCAGCAGTGACCGGGACAGTTACTACGAGCAGTACTTC. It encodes CASSDRDSYYEQYF.

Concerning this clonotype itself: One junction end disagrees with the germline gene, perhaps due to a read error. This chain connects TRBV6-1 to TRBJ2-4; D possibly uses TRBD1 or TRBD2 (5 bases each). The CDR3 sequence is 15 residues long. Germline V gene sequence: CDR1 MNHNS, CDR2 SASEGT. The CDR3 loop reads CASSSGRRTKDTQYF. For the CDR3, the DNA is TGTGCCAGCAGCTCGGGGCGGCGGACCAAAGACACTCAGTATTTC.

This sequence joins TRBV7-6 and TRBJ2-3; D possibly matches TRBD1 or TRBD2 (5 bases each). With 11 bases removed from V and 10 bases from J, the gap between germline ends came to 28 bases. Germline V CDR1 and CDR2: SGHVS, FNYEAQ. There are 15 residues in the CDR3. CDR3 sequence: CARGLQAVSTNAQYF. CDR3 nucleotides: TGTGCCCGGGGCCTCCAGGCTGTGAGCACAAATGCGCAGTATTTT.

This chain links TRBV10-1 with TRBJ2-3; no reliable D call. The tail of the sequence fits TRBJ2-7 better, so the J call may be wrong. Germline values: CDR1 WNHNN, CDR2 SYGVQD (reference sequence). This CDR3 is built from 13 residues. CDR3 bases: TGCGCCACCGGGCTAGAAGGCACAGATACGCAGTACTTC. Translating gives CATGLEGTDTQYF.

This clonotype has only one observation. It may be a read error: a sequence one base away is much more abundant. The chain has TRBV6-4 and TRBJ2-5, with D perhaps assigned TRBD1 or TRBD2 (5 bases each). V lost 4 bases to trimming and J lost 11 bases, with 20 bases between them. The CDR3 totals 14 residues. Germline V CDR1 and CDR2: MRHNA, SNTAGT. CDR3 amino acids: CASSASGTPGEQYF. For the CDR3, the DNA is TGTGCCAGCAGTGCATCCGGGACCCCTGGAGAGCAGTACTTC.

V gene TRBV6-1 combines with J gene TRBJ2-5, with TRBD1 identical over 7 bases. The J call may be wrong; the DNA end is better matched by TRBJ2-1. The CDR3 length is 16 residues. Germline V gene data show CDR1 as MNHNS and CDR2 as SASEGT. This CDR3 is CASRRVGQAGKETQFF. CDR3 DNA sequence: TGTGCCAGCAGAAGGGTAGGACAGGCGGGTAAAGAGACCCAGTTCTTC.

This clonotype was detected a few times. CDR3 coding DNA: TGCGCCAGCACGGAGGGTGGGGGGGGCTCCTACAATGAGCAGTTCTTC. The encoded protein is CASTEGGGGSYNEQFF. This chain uses TRBV5-1 with TRBJ2-1; 7 bases align to TRBD2. The CDR3 covers 16 residues. V dropped 6 bases and J dropped 0; count of bases not matched to a gene: 9. The germline CDR1 and CDR2 sequences are SGHRS and YFSETQ. The whole variable domain, filled in from reference TRBV5-1 and TRBJ2-1, reads KAGVTQTPRYLIKTRGQQVTLSCSPISGHRSVSWYQQTPGQGLQFLFEYFSETQRNKGNFPGRFSGRQFSNSRSEMNVSTLELGDSALYLCASTEGGGGSYNEQFFGPGTRLTVL.

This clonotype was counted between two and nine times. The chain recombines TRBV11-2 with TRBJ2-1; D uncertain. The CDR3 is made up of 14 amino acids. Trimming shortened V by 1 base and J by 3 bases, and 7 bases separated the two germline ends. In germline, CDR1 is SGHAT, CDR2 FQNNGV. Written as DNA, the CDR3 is TGTGCCAGCAGCTTAGGAGTTGTCTACAATGAGCAGTTCTTC. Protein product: CASSLGVVYNEQFF. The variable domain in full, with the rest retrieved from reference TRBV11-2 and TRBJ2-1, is EAGVAQSPRYKIIEKRQSVAFWCNPISGHATLYWYQQILGQGPKLLIQFQNNGVVDDSQLPKDRFSAERLKGVDSTLKIQPAKLEDSAVYLCASSLGVVYNEQFFGPGTRLTVL.

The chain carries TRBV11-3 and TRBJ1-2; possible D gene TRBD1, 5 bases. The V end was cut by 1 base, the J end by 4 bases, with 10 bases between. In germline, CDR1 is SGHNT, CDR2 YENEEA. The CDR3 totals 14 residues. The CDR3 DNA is TGTGCCAGCAGCTTAGTCCAGGGCGGCTATGGCTACACCTTC. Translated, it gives CASSLVQGGYGYTF.